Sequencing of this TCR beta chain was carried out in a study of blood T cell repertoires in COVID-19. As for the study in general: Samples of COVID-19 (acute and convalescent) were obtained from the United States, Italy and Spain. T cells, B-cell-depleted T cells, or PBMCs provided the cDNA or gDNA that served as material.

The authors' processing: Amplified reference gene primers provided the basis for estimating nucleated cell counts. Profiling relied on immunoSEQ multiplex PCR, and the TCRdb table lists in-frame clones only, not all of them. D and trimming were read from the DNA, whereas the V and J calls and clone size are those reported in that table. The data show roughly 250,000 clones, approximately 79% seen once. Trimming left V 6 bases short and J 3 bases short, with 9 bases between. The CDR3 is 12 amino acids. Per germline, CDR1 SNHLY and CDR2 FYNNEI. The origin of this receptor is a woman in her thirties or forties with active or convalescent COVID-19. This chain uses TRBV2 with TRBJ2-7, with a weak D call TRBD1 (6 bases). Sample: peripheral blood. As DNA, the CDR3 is TGTGCCAGCAGCCAGACAGGCTACGAGCAGTACGTC. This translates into CASSQTGYEQYV.